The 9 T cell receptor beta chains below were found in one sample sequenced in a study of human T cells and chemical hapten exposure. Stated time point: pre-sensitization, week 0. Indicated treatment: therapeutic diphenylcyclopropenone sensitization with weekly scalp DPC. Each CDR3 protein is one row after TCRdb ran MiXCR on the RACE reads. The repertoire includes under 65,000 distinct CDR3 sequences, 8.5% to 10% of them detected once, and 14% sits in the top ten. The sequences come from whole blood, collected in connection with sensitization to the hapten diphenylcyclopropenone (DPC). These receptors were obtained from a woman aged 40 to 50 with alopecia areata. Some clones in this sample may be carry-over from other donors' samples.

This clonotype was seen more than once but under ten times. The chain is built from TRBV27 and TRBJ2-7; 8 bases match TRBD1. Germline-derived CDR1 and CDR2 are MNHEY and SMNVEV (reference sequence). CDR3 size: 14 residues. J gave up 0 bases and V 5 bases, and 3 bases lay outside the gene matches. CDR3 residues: CASSRTGYSYEQYF. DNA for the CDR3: TGTGCCAGCAGTCGGACAGGGTACTCCTACGAGCAGTACTTC.

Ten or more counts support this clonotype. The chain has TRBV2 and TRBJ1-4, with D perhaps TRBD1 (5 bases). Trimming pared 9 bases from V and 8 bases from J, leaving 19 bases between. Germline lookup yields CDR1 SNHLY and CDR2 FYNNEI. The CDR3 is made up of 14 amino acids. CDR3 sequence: CARASGGAGEKLFF. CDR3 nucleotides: TGTGCCAGGGCTTCCGGGGGTGCCGGGGAAAAACTGTTTTTT.

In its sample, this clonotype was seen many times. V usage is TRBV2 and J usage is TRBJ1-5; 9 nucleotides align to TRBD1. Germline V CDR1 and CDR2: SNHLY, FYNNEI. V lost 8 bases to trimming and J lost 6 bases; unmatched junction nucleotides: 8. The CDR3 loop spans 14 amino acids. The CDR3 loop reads CASVRDRDSQPQHF. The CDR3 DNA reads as TGTGCCAGCGTCCGGGACAGGGATAGTCAGCCCCAGCATTTT.

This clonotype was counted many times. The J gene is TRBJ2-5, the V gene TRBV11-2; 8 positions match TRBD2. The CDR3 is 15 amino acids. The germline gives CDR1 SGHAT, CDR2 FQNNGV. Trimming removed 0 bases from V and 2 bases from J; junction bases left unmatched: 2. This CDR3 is CASSLEAGGQETQYF. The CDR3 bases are TGTGCCAGCAGCTTAGAGGCGGGGGGACAAGAGACCCAGTACTTC.

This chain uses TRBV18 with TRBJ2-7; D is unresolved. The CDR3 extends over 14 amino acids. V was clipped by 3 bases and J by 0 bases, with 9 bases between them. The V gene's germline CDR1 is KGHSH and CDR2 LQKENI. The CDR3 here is CASSPAASSYEQYF. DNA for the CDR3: TGTGCCAGCTCACCGGCCGCGAGCTCCTACGAGCAGTACTTC.

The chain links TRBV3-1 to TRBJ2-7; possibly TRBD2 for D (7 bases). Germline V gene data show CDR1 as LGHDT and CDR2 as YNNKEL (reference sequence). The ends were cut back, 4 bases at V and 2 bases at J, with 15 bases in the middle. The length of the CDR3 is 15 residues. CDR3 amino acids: CASSRGAGAPYEQYF. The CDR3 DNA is TGTGCCAGCAGCCGTGGGGCGGGGGCCCCCTACGAGCAGTACTTC.

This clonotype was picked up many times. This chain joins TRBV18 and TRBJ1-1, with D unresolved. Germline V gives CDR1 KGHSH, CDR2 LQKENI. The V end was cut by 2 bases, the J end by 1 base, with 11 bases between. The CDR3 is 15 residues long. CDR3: CASSPALVRNTEAFF. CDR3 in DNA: TGTGCCAGCTCACCAGCTCTTGTAAGGAACACTGAAGCTTTCTTT. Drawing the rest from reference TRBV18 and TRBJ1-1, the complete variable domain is NAGVMQNPRHLVRRRGQEARLRCSPMKGHSHVYWYRQLPEEGLKFMVYLQKENIIDESGMPKERFSAEFPKEGPSILRIQQVVRGDSAAYFCASSPALVRNTEAFFGQGTRLTVV.

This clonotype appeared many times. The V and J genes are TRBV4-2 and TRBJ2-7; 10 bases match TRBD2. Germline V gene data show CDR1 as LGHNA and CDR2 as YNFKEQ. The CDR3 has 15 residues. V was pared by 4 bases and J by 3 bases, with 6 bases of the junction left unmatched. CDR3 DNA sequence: TGTGCCAGCAGCCCTCCGGGACTAGCGAGCTACGAGCAGTACTTC. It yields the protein CASSPPGLASYEQYF.

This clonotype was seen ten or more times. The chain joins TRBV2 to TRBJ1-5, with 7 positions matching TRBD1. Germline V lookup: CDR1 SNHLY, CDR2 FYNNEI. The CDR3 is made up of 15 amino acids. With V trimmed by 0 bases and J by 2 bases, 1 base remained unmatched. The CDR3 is CASSEADRGNQPQHF. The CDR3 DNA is TGTGCCAGCAGTGAAGCCGACAGGGGCAATCAGCCCCAGCATTTT.